These T cell receptor beta chains were read from a single sample in a study of cytomegalovirus exposure and HLA in healthy donors. Some clones are missing from TCRdb's copy, which holds only in-frame ones; the method was immunoSEQ multiplex PCR. The table shows about 160,000 clones, with approximately 81% occurring only once. Sample: PBMCs. The receptors originated from a female donor in good health and CMV-seronegative. CDR3s include the opening cysteine and the closing phenylalanine or tryptophan. Fields, in order: CDR3 length, D gene, clone size, V gene, J gene, CDR3 protein, CDR3 DNA. D genes are given only for firm matches. Only some rows state a clone size, as once, few, many or a class for expanded clones.

len: 17
d_gene: -
abundance: -
v_gene: TRBV27
j_gene: TRBJ2-7
CDR3aa: CASSLRPTGPSSYEQYF
CDR3nt: TGTGCCAGCAGTTTAAGACCGACAGGACCGAGCTCCTACGAGCAGTACTTC

len: 16
d_gene: TRBD2
abundance: once
v_gene: TRBV28
j_gene: TRBJ2-1
CDR3aa: CASSPWVSGRANEQFF
CDR3nt: TGTGCCAGCAGTCCATGGGTCAGCGGGAGGGCCAATGAGCAGTTCTTC

len: 14
d_gene: -
abundance: -
v_gene: TRBV7-6
j_gene: TRBJ2-1
CDR3aa: CASSSGLSYNEQFF
CDR3nt: TGTGCCAGCAGCTCAGGACTCTCCTACAATGAGCAGTTCTTC

len: 11
d_gene: -
abundance: few
v_gene: TRBV7-9
j_gene: TRBJ2-7
CDR3aa: CASSIDTEQYF
CDR3nt: TGTGCCAGCAGCATTGACACCGAGCAGTACTTC

len: 16
d_gene: -
abundance: once
v_gene: TRBV9
j_gene: TRBJ2-5
CDR3aa: CASSVGSSGVKETQYF
CDR3nt: TGTGCCAGCAGCGTAGGAAGTAGCGGAGTTAAAGAGACCCAGTACTTC

len: 16
d_gene: TRBD1
abundance: -
v_gene: TRBV4-2
j_gene: TRBJ2-4
CDR3aa: CASSQEFTEGANIQYF
CDR3nt: TGTGCCAGCAGCCAAGAATTTACCGAGGGGGCCAACATTCAGTACTTC

len: 13
d_gene: -
abundance: -
v_gene: TRBV28
j_gene: TRBJ1-2
CDR3aa: CASSPRRGPGYTF
CDR3nt: TGTGCCAGCAGTCCGCGCCGGGGTCCGGGCTACACCTTC

len: 14
d_gene: -
abundance: -
v_gene: TRBV7-9
j_gene: TRBJ1-6
CDR3aa: CASSQPGHRSPLHF
CDR3nt: TGTGCCAGCAGCCAACCGGGACATCGTTCACCCCTCCACTTT

len: 13
d_gene: TRBD1
abundance: -
v_gene: TRBV30
j_gene: TRBJ1-1
CDR3aa: CARTRARTGEAFF
CDR3nt: TGTGCCCGAACCCGGGCTCGGACAGGGGAAGCTTTCTTT

len: 14
d_gene: -
abundance: few
v_gene: TRBV27
j_gene: TRBJ2-5
CDR3aa: CASSPQQYQETQYF
CDR3nt: TGTGCCAGCAGTCCACAGCAGTACCAAGAGACCCAGTACTTC

len: 17
d_gene: -
abundance: -
v_gene: TRBV7-9
j_gene: TRBJ2-1
CDR3aa: CASSFHPVLPTDNEQFF
CDR3nt: TGTGCCAGCAGCTTCCACCCTGTCCTCCCGACAGACAATGAGCAGTTCTTC

len: 14
d_gene: TRBD1
abundance: -
v_gene: TRBV7-9
j_gene: TRBJ1-4
CDR3aa: CASSLSTGGEKLFF
CDR3nt: TGTGCCAGCAGCCTCTCGACAGGGGGCGAAAAACTGTTTTTT

len: 17
d_gene: -
abundance: -
v_gene: TRBV19
j_gene: TRBJ2-3
CDR3aa: CASTHGSKPGVSDTQYF
CDR3nt: TGTGCCAGTACTCATGGGTCGAAACCGGGAGTATCAGATACGCAGTATTTT

len: 18
d_gene: TRBD2
abundance: -
v_gene: TRBV4-2
j_gene: TRBJ2-2
CDR3aa: CASSYGTSGAANTGELFF
CDR3nt: TGTGCCAGCAGCTACGGGACTAGCGGGGCCGCGAACACCGGGGAGCTGTTTTTT

len: 14
d_gene: -
abundance: -
v_gene: TRBV7-8
j_gene: TRBJ2-2
CDR3aa: CASTFGSTTGELFF
CDR3nt: TGTGCCAGCACCTTCGGGTCGACCACCGGGGAGCTGTTTTTT

len: 14
d_gene: TRBD1
abundance: -
v_gene: TRBV7-2
j_gene: TRBJ2-1
CDR3aa: CASSSRDRANEQFF
CDR3nt: TGTGCCAGCAGCTCCCGGGACAGGGCGAATGAGCAGTTCTTC

len: 18
d_gene: TRBD1
abundance: -
v_gene: TRBV7-9
j_gene: TRBJ1-1
CDR3aa: CASSQGPGTGVLDTEAFF
CDR3nt: TGTGCCAGCAGCCAAGGGCCCGGGACAGGGGTCCTTGACACTGAAGCTTTCTTT

len: 13
d_gene: TRBD1
abundance: few
v_gene: TRBV29-1
j_gene: TRBJ2-7
CDR3aa: CSVDGTGSNEQYF
CDR3nt: TGCAGCGTTGACGGGACAGGTAGCAACGAGCAGTACTTC

len: 13
d_gene: -
abundance: -
v_gene: TRBV5-1
j_gene: TRBJ1-3
CDR3aa: CASTASSGNTIYF
CDR3nt: TGCGCCAGCACCGCGAGCTCTGGAAACACCATATATTTT

len: 13
d_gene: -
abundance: -
v_gene: TRBV5-6
j_gene: TRBJ1-2
CDR3aa: CASSVDKYYGYTF
CDR3nt: TGTGCCAGCAGCGTGGACAAGTACTATGGCTACACCTTC

len: 15
d_gene: -
abundance: -
v_gene: TRBV2
j_gene: TRBJ2-1
CDR3aa: CASSSDTSSYNEQFF
CDR3nt: TGTGCCAGCAGTTCGGACACGAGCTCCTACAATGAGCAGTTCTTC

len: 17
d_gene: TRBD1
abundance: -
v_gene: TRBV7-9
j_gene: TRBJ1-1
CDR3aa: CASSLEMTRDRGTEAFF
CDR3nt: TGTGCCAGCAGCTTAGAGATGACCCGGGACAGGGGAACTGAAGCTTTCTTT

len: 14
d_gene: TRBD1
abundance: -
v_gene: TRBV11-2
j_gene: TRBJ2-7
CDR3aa: CASSSRQGWDEQYF
CDR3nt: TGTGCCAGCAGCTCTCGACAGGGGTGGGACGAGCAGTACTTC

len: 18
d_gene: TRBD2
abundance: -
v_gene: TRBV29-1
j_gene: TRBJ2-1
CDR3aa: CSVEGLGTSEEELNEQFF
CDR3nt: TGCAGCGTTGAAGGCCTCGGGACTAGCGAAGAGGAATTAAATGAGCAGTTCTTC

len: 14
d_gene: -
abundance: few
v_gene: TRBV9
j_gene: TRBJ2-1
CDR3aa: CASSVGPGGDEQFF
CDR3nt: TGTGCCAGCAGCGTAGGGCCCGGGGGAGATGAGCAGTTCTTC

len: 16
d_gene: -
abundance: many
v_gene: TRBV5-1
j_gene: TRBJ1-4
CDR3aa: CASSRFDSATNEKLFF
CDR3nt: TGCGCCAGCAGCCGATTCGACAGCGCAACTAATGAAAAACTGTTTTTT

len: 16
d_gene: -
abundance: -
v_gene: TRBV4-3
j_gene: TRBJ2-7
CDR3aa: CASSILGTRNSYEQYF
CDR3nt: TGCGCCAGCAGCATTCTCGGGACAAGAAATTCCTACGAGCAGTACTTC

len: 16
d_gene: TRBD1
abundance: once
v_gene: TRBV9
j_gene: TRBJ2-3
CDR3aa: CASSPNPGQGTDTQYF
CDR3nt: TGTGCCAGCAGCCCCAACCCAGGACAGGGCACAGATACGCAGTATTTT

len: 14
d_gene: TRBD2
abundance: -
v_gene: TRBV11-1
j_gene: TRBJ2-7
CDR3aa: CASSLGTSGYEQYF
CDR3nt: TGTGCCAGCAGCTTAGGGACTAGCGGCTACGAGCAGTACTTC